Each of the 17 T cell receptor beta chains below was sequenced from the same sample in a study of cytomegalovirus exposure and HLA in healthy donors. With 60 Vbeta and 13 Jbeta primers, the PCR was carried out. TCRdb keeps only in-frame clones here, not all; method: immunoSEQ multiplex PCR. This sample carries more than 150,000 clones, around 80% of them seen once, and the ten largest clones take approximately 1.4%. The sequenced sample was PBMCs. The receptors originated from a young woman in good health and CMV-seronegative.

The chain is built from TRBV5-4 and TRBJ1-4, with 8 positions matching TRBD1. J lost 6 bases, V lost 4 bases, and 2 bases had no gene match. The CDR3 spans 13 residues. Germline lookup yields CDR1 SGHNT and CDR2 YYREEE (reference sequence). The DNA for the CDR3 is TGTGCCAGCAGCCTGGACAGGGATGAAAAACTGTTTTTT. This codes for CASSLDRDEKLFF.

The genes are TRBV6-1 and TRBJ2-1, with TRBD2 as a possible D gene (6 bases). The germline V gene has CDR1 MNHNS and CDR2 SASEGT. The CDR3 is made up of 15 amino acids. Trimming removed 6 bases from V and 8 bases from J, with 20 bases in between. In nucleotides, the CDR3 is TGTGCCAGCAGACGAACCGGGGGTACAAGGTATGAGCAGTTCTTC. Residues: CASRRTGGTRYEQFF.

This rearrangement joins TRBV11-3 to TRBJ2-6; TRBD1 aligns across 9 bases. Germline V gene lookup returns CDR1 SGHNT and CDR2 YENEEA. V lost 5 bases and J lost 0; bases outside the gene matches: 5. The CDR3 totals 17 residues. The CDR3 here is CASSQNRGLSGANVLTF. DNA of the CDR3: TGTGCCAGCAGCCAAAACAGGGGGCTCTCTGGGGCCAACGTCCTGACTTTC.

The chain employs TRBV6-1 and TRBJ1-5; 7 positions agree with TRBD1. The J segment lost 9 bases and the V segment lost 6 bases, leaving 8 bases of the junction unmatched. The CDR3 totals 13 residues. Germline CDR1 MNHNS, CDR2 SASEGT. The CDR3 is CASSETGVMPQHF. The CDR3 DNA reads TGTGCCAGCAGCGAAACAGGGGTTATGCCCCAGCATTTT.

This clone occurred once. J is TRBJ1-4 and V is TRBV6-1; D call uncertain. CDR3 length equals 16 residues. V lost 0 bases and J 2 bases, leaving 10 bases between the germline ends. Germline-derived CDR1 and CDR2 are MNHNS and SASEGT. DNA of the CDR3: TGTGCCAGCAGTGAAGCAACTATACCCACTAATGAAAAACTGTTTTTT. Encoded protein: CASSEATIPTNEKLFF.

The CDR3 spells CSVAGRLTYNEQFF. In DNA form, the CDR3 reads TGCAGCGTTGCGGGTCGTCTTACCTACAATGAGCAGTTCTTC. This rearrangement joins TRBV29-1 to TRBJ2-1; no definite D call. The length of the CDR3 is 14 residues. V dropped 4 bases and J dropped 2 bases, with 12 bases sitting between them. Germline V gene lookup returns CDR1 SQVTM and CDR2 ANQGSEA.

Note on this clone: One end of the junction does not line up with germline, which may come from a read error. The same CDR3 is also encoded by other DNA sequences in this sample. The chain carries TRBV6-1 and TRBJ2-2; the D gene is possibly TRBD2 (7 bases). In germline, CDR1 is MNHNS, CDR2 SASEGT. This CDR3 is 14 amino acids long. The CDR3: CASLGGARTGELFF. The CDR3 nucleotides are TGCGCCAGCCTAGGGGGGGCGAGGACCGGGGAGCTGTTTTTT.

This clone was counted between two and nine times. The chain is built from TRBV6-6 and TRBJ1-2, with 7 bases lining up with TRBD1. This CDR3 region has 13 residues. V shed 9 bases and J 5 bases; nucleotides not matched to a gene: 9. CDR1 MNHNY and CDR2 SVGAGI come from the germline V gene (reference sequence). The CDR3 loop reads CASVRGGRYGYTF. The CDR3 nucleotides are TGTGCCAGTGTCCGAGGGGGCCGGTATGGCTACACCTTC.

The genes are TRBV30 and TRBJ2-1, with 8 bases aligning to TRBD1. Germline CDR1 and CDR2: GTSNPN and SVGIG (reference sequence). Losses at the gene ends were 4 bases for V and 7 bases for J; bases not matched to a gene: 9. CDR3 length equals 14 residues. The CDR3: CAWNLGTGTNEQFF. The DNA of the CDR3 is TGTGCCTGGAACCTCGGGACAGGAACAAATGAGCAGTTCTTC.

This chain uses TRBV11-3 with TRBJ1-4, with 9 bases identical to TRBD1. After removal of 5 bases from V and 7 bases from J, the junction contained 8 bases not matched to a gene. Looked up from germline, CDR1 is SGHNT and CDR2 is YENEEA. The CDR3 sequence is 15 residues long. CDR3: CASSPRTGDSEKLFF. DNA for the CDR3: TGTGCCAGCAGCCCCAGGACAGGGGATTCTGAAAAACTGTTTTTT.

The V gene is TRBV15, the J gene TRBJ1-4; unclear D gene. CDR1 is LNHNV, CDR2 YYDKDF, per germline (reference sequence). The CDR3 runs 14 residues. V lost 5 bases and J lost 17, with 24 bases in between. The CDR3 DNA follows: TGTGCCACCAGCTTAGCGGGCAGGCCCTCTCTTAAATTTTTT. Translated, it gives CATSLAGRPSLKFF.

This chain connects TRBV14 to TRBJ1-1, with D maybe TRBD1 (6 bases). This CDR3 contains 16 residues. Germline CDR1 SGHDN, CDR2 FVKESK. The ends were cut back, 1 base at V and 0 bases at J, with 12 bases in the middle. The CDR3 DNA sequence: TGTGCCAGCAGCCAAGGGAGGACAGAAATGAACACTGAAGCTTTCTTT. It translates to CASSQGRTEMNTEAFF.

This clone has just a few counts. The rearrangement links TRBV7-2 to TRBJ1-2; D is unresolved. This CDR3 contains 15 residues. Per germline, CDR1 SGHTA and CDR2 FQGNSA. Trimming removed 1 base from V and 2 bases from J, with 11 bases in between. CDR3 bases: TGTGCCAGCAGCTTAGGTTACGCAGCGAACTATGGCTACACCTTC. Translated, it gives CASSLGYAANYGYTF.

V usage is TRBV5-1 and J usage is TRBJ2-3, with no clear D. The CDR3 totals 15 residues. V was shortened by 0 bases and J by 3 bases, with 11 bases between the two germline ends. CDR1 is SGHRS, CDR2 YFSETQ, per germline. The CDR3 sequence: CASSLGGSMTDTQYF. CDR3 in DNA: TGCGCCAGCAGCTTGGGTGGTAGCATGACAGATACGCAGTATTTT.

The V and J genes are TRBV7-3 and TRBJ2-5; D is possibly TRBD1 (6 bases). This CDR3 comprises 13 residues. The V end lost 3 bases, the J end lost 3 bases, and 8 bases lay between the germline ends. Germline CDR1 and CDR2: SGHTA and FQGTGA. This chain's CDR3 is CASSLDREETQYF. The CDR3, as DNA: TGTGCCAGCAGCTTGGACAGAGAAGAGACCCAGTACTTC.

The gene calls are TRBV9 and TRBJ2-1; 10 positions match TRBD2. The CDR3 is made up of 15 amino acids. Germline V gene lookup returns CDR1 SGDLS and CDR2 YYNGEE. V shed 4 bases, J shed 10 bases, and the junction held 11 bases outside the gene matches. The CDR3 region is CASSPWVAGGGEQFF. CDR3 DNA: TGTGCCAGCAGCCCTTGGGTAGCGGGGGGAGGCGAGCAGTTCTTC.

With regard to this clone: The junction shows a germline mismatch at one end, possibly a read error. The J gene is TRBJ1-2, the V gene TRBV7-9; no definite D call. Germline V gene data show CDR1 as SEHNR and CDR2 as FQNEAQ (reference sequence). This CDR3 is 13 amino acids long. The CDR3 DNA reads TGTTCCAGCAGCTTAGTACAAAACTATGGCTACACCTTC. Amino acids: CSSSLVQNYGYTF. Complete variable domain (other parts from reference TRBV7-9 and TRBJ1-2): DTGVSQNPRHKITKRGQNVTFRCDPISEHNRLYWYRQTLGQGPEFLTYFQNEAQLEKSRLLSDRFSAERPKGSFSTLEIQRTEQGDSAMYLCSSSLVQNYGYTFGSGTRLTVV.